These 17 T cell receptor beta chains were all obtained from the same sample, sequenced in a study of blood T cells in healthy people across ages. Combining a sample-barcoded 5' primer with a J-beta primer mix, a second PCR ran for roughly 6 to 12 cycles. TCRdb re-called the 5' RACE reads through MiXCR, storing one row per CDR3 protein. Altogether almost 800,000 distinct CDR3 sequences are present, roughly 64% being singletons, with the ten largest covering approximately 20%. The sequencing sample was made of blood. The receptors were gathered from a man in his thirties or forties in good health.

This clonotype has just one count. This chain uses TRBV9 with TRBJ1-5; no clear D gene. Trimming removed 3 bases from V and 7 bases from J, with 17 bases in between. Germline V gene lookup returns CDR1 SGDLS and CDR2 YYNGEE. The CDR3 covers 15 residues. CDR3 coding DNA: TGTGCCAGCAGCGCCGGAGGAGAAGTCGGGCAGCCCCAGCATTTT. Translated: CASSAGGEVGQPQHF.

The chain links TRBV5-1 to TRBJ2-3; tentatively, D is TRBD1 or TRBD2 (5 bases each). With 5 bases removed from V and 0 bases from J, the gap between germline ends came to 13 bases. The CDR3 has 15 amino acids. Germline CDR1 SGHRS, CDR2 YFSETQ. The CDR3 sequence: CASRGTPTSTDTQYF. The CDR3 region has the DNA TGCGCCAGCAGAGGGACCCCAACTAGCACAGATACGCAGTATTTT.

The rearrangement links TRBV9 to TRBJ2-3; 12 bases align to TRBD2. V was pared by 4 bases and J by 2 bases, with 5 bases of the junction left unmatched. CDR3 length: 16 amino acids. Germline V gene data show CDR1 as SGDLS and CDR2 as YYNGEE. CDR3 protein: CASSLRTSGDTDTQYF. CDR3 bases: TGTGCCAGCAGCCTCCGGACTAGCGGGGACACAGATACGCAGTATTTT.

This chain's CDR3 is CSVAGTSGSYEQYF. CDR3 DNA: TGCAGCGTTGCTGGGACTAGCGGCTCCTACGAGCAGTACTTC. The V and J genes are TRBV29-1 and TRBJ2-7, with 11 bases matching TRBD2. The CDR3 has 14 residues. Germline loops: CDR1 SQVTM, CDR2 ANQGSEA. V was clipped by 4 bases and J by 0 bases; unmatched bases: 2.

The chain carries TRBV7-8 and TRBJ1-4; 7 bases match TRBD1. Germline V gene lookup returns CDR1 SGHVS and CDR2 FQNEAQ. The CDR3 runs to 14 residues. V shed 2 bases and J 8 bases; nucleotides not matched to a gene: 5. The CDR3 sequence: CASSLRDREEKLFF. CDR3 DNA sequence: TGTGCCAGCAGCTTAAGGGACAGAGAGGAAAAACTGTTTTTT. Full variable domain (missing parts from reference TRBV7-8 and TRBJ1-4): GAGVSQSPRYKVAKRGQDVALRCDPISGHVSLFWYQQALGQGPEFLTYFQNEAQLDKSGLPSDRFFAERPEGSVSTLKIQRTQQEDSAVYLCASSLRDREEKLFFGSGTQLSVL.

The chain is built from TRBV20-1 and TRBJ2-1, with 9 bases matching TRBD2. J gave up 0 bases and V 1 base, and 1 base lay outside the gene matches. CDR1 is DFQATT and CDR2 is SNEGSKA in the germline V gene (reference sequence). The CDR3 covers 15 residues. The CDR3 DNA is TGCAGTGCTAGAGGTAGCGGGAGCTCCTACAATGAGCAGTTCTTC. Residues: CSARGSGSSYNEQFF.

V is TRBV7-2 and J is TRBJ2-6; the D is unclear. Trimming cost V 8 bases and J 1 base, with 12 bases left between them. There are 15 residues in the CDR3. Germline CDR1 reads SGHTA; CDR2 reads FQGNSA. CDR3 DNA sequence: TGTGCCAGCTCTAGGGTTTTTTCTGGGGCCAACGTCCTGACTTTC. Amino acid sequence: CASSRVFSGANVLTF.

This rearrangement joins TRBV12-3 or TRBV12-4 to TRBJ2-3, with TRBD1 matching over 10 bases. CDR3 length: 14 residues. Trimming at V came to 6 bases and at J to 3 bases, leaving 3 bases not matched to a gene. This chain's CDR3 is CASSRTGGTDTQYF. CDR3 nucleotide sequence: TGTGCCAGCAGCCGGACAGGGGGAACAGATACGCAGTATTTT.

The rearrangement uses TRBV7-3 and TRBJ2-1; TRBD1 matches 8 bases. The CDR3 is made up of 13 amino acids. Germline V CDR1 and CDR2: SGHTA, FQGTGA. The J segment lost 8 bases and the V segment lost 5 bases, leaving 5 bases of the junction unmatched. The CDR3 DNA is TGTGCCAGCAGCCCGGGACAGGAACATGAGCAGTTCTTC. Translating gives CASSPGQEHEQFF.

The chain combines TRBV4-2 with TRBJ1-5; TRBD1 might be the D (5 bases). The V gene's germline CDR1 is LGHNA and CDR2 YNFKEQ. V lost 4 bases and J lost 0, with 10 bases in between. The CDR3 is 15 amino acids. The CDR3 loop is CASSLADSSNQPQHF. The CDR3 nucleotides read TGTGCCAGCAGCCTCGCTGACAGTAGCAATCAGCCCCAGCATTTT.

The J gene is TRBJ2-5, the V gene TRBV18; weak D call: TRBD2 (5 bases). The CDR3 covers 14 residues. V dropped 0 bases and J dropped 5 bases, with 10 bases sitting between them. Germline V gene lookup returns CDR1 KGHSH and CDR2 LQKENI. The CDR3 is CASSPPVGDETQYF. DNA for the CDR3: TGTGCCAGCTCACCACCCGTCGGGGATGAGACCCAGTACTTC.

The chain couples TRBV28 to TRBJ2-5; D tentatively fits TRBD1 or TRBD2 (6 bases each). The CDR3 covers 15 residues. The germline V gene has CDR1 MDHEN and CDR2 SYDVKM. The V end was cut by 4 bases, the J end by 2 bases, with 14 bases between. The CDR3 nucleotides are TGTGCCAGCAGTTCCGGGGGCGTGTGGCAAGAGACCCAGTACTTC. It is translated as CASSSGGVWQETQYF. Complete variable domain (other parts from reference TRBV28 and TRBJ2-5): DVKVTQSSRYLVKRTGEKVFLECVQDMDHENMFWYRQDPGLGLRLIYFSYDVKMKEKGDIPEGYSVSREKKERFSLILESASTNQTSMYLCASSSGGVWQETQYFGPGTRLLVL.

The J gene is TRBJ1-5, the V gene TRBV7-2; weak D call: TRBD1 (5 bases). Between the trimmed V and J ends, which lost 0 bases and 4 bases, there was a span of 7 bases. CDR3 size: 14 residues. Germline loops: CDR1 SGHTA, CDR2 FQGNSA. The CDR3 loop reads CASSLAWGNQPQHF. The CDR3 DNA reads TGTGCCAGCAGCTTAGCATGGGGGAATCAGCCCCAGCATTTT. Complete variable domain (other parts from reference TRBV7-2 and TRBJ1-5): GAGVSQSPSNKVTEKGKDVELRCDPISGHTALYWYRQSLGQGLEFLIYFQGNSAPDKSGLPSDRFSAERTGGSVSTLTIQRTQQEDSAVYLCASSLAWGNQPQHFGDGTRLSIL.

A word on this clonotype: A much larger clone differs from this one at a single base, so this may be a read error. The DNA of the CDR3 is TGCAGTGCTGGCGGACAGTCTTGGGCAGATACGCAGTATTTT. It yields the protein CSAGGQSWADTQYF. The V call is TRBV20-1, the J call TRBJ2-3, with D perhaps TRBD1 (6 bases). This CDR3 has 14 residues. The germline V and J ends were trimmed by 5 bases and 4 bases, with 16 bases remaining between them. Germline CDR1 reads DFQATT; CDR2 reads SNEGSKA (reference sequence).

This clonotype was seen a single time. The genes are TRBV7-2 and TRBJ2-5; TRBD2 matches 13 bases. With V trimmed by 1 base and J by 5 bases, 4 bases remained unmatched. The CDR3 contains 16 residues. Germline loops: CDR1 SGHTA, CDR2 FQGNSA. CDR3 loop: CASSLDWGLAGETQYF. CDR3 DNA sequence: TGTGCCAGCAGCTTAGATTGGGGACTAGCGGGGGAGACCCAGTACTTC.

The V gene is TRBV6-1, the J gene TRBJ2-1; D may be TRBD2 (6 bases). This CDR3 is built from 13 residues. CDR1 and CDR2 (germline): MNHNS, SASEGT. Deletions cut 8 bases from V and 4 bases from J, with 12 bases between. CDR3 nucleotide sequence: TGTGCCAGCCGGGAGACAATATACAATGAGCAGTTCTTC. Translating gives CASRETIYNEQFF.

This clonotype appeared a single time. The genes are TRBV20-1 and TRBJ2-1, with D maybe TRBD2 (6 bases). Germline V gene data show CDR1 as DFQATT and CDR2 as SNEGSKA (reference sequence). Trimming took off 1 base at V and 2 bases at J, with 12 bases between the two ends. The CDR3 is made up of 15 amino acids. The CDR3 is CSARVNPGAYNEQFF. The CDR3 DNA reads TGCAGTGCTAGAGTTAACCCGGGGGCCTACAATGAGCAGTTCTTC.